This T cell receptor (beta chain) was found in a study of metastatic and nonmetastatic thyroid tumors. Background on the study: Repertoire data that came from the blood and tumor or nodule tissue of malignant and benign thyroid patients were compared. Findings and caveats of the study: Malignant tumors reportedly showed significantly higher TCR beta diversity than benign nodules in both blood and tumor.

This clone was recorded a few times. What it recognizes is unknown. Germline and junction disagree at one end, which may indicate a read error. Source study methods: The study took CDR3 differences across clinicopathological groups and made a distant-metastasis classifier for papillary thyroid cancer from them. TCRdb re-called clones from the PCR reads using MiXCR. These V and J calls originate from TCRdb's pipeline instead of the authors' own analysis. The sample contains approximately 14,000 clones, 10% to 15% of which appear only once. Each patient went into thyroid surgery without having received any treatment. Germline CDR1 reads ENHRY; CDR2 reads SYGVKD. The CDR3 extends over 14 amino acids.

The chain employs TRBV10-3 and TRBJ2-7; the D gene could be TRBD1 or TRBD2 (6 bases each). The sample was blood. The TCR sequence derives from a female donor with papillary thyroid cancer or a benign thyroid nodule (not recorded which). Some clones in this sample may be carry-over from other donors' samples. The CDR3 nucleotides are TGCGCCATCAGCGGGTTTACAGGGTACCACGAGCAGTACTTC. Protein sequence: CAISGFTGYHEQYF.